The 14 T cell receptor beta chains reported below all come from one sample, sequenced in a study of cytomegalovirus exposure and HLA in healthy donors. Researchers ran the PCR with 60 Vbeta and 13 Jbeta primers. Assay: immunoSEQ multiplex PCR; the TCRdb copy retains only in-frame clones and omits some. The sample includes hundreds of thousands of clones, more than 75% seen only once; the top ten take around 6%. The material sequenced was PBMCs. These receptors were obtained from a man in his forties or fifties in good health and CMV-seropositive.

This rearrangement joins TRBV30 to TRBJ1-5; 9 bases line up with TRBD1. Germline-derived CDR1 and CDR2 are GTSNPN and SVGIG (reference sequence). This CDR3 is built from 15 residues. V gave up 1 base and J gave up 3 bases; unmatched junction bases: 4. The CDR3 region has the DNA TGTGCCTGGAGTGCGGGACAGGGCCTCAATCAGCCCCAGCATTTT. Translation: CAWSAGQGLNQPQHF.

The chain employs TRBV7-9 and TRBJ2-7; D gene uncertain. Trimming took off 2 bases at V and 1 base at J, with 6 bases between the two ends. The CDR3 sequence is 13 residues long. Per the germline V gene, CDR1 is SEHNR and CDR2 is FQNEAQ (reference sequence). This CDR3 is CASSLSTSYEQYV. The CDR3, as DNA: TGTGCCAGCAGCTTATCGACTTCCTACGAGCAGTACGTC.

This chain connects TRBV5-1 to TRBJ2-5, with D tentatively TRBD2 (5 bases). V shed 7 bases and J shed 1 base, with 14 bases lying between them. Germline V gene sequence: CDR1 SGHRS, CDR2 YFSETQ. The CDR3 is 14 amino acids. Here the CDR3 DNA reads TGCGCCAGCGGGTTAGGAGGAGTCCAAGAGACCCAGTACTTC. Translated: CASGLGGVQETQYF.

The rearrangement uses TRBV7-8 and TRBJ2-6; 7 nucleotides line up with TRBD1. V gave up 5 bases and J gave up 0 bases; unmatched junction bases: 7. The CDR3 runs 17 residues. CDR1 and CDR2 (germline): SGHVS, FQNEAQ. The CDR3 spells CASSIQTGTSGANVLTF. As DNA, the CDR3 is TGTGCCAGCAGCATACAGACAGGGACCTCTGGGGCCAACGTCCTGACTTTC.

The chain carries TRBV6-8 and TRBJ1-5; the D gene is possibly TRBD1 (5 bases). The CDR3 is 17 residues long. Per germline, CDR1 MNHGY and CDR2 SAAAGT. Between the trimmed V and J ends, which lost 4 bases and 4 bases, there was a span of 20 bases. The DNA for the CDR3 is TGTGCCAGCAGTTCAGAAGAATGCGGGACTTTTAATCAGCCCCAGCATTTT. Its translation: CASSSEECGTFNQPQHF.

The chain has TRBV2 and TRBJ2-1; D uncertain. CDR3 length: 10 residues. The V gene lost 8 bases and the J gene lost 4 bases, with 3 bases spanning the gap. Per the germline V gene, CDR1 is SNHLY and CDR2 is FYNNEI. CDR3 residues: CASQYNEQFF. The CDR3 bases are TGTGCCAGCCAATACAATGAGCAGTTCTTC.

This rearrangement joins TRBV29-1 to TRBJ2-2; D not certain. The CDR3 loop spans 13 amino acids. Trimming removed 3 bases from V and 6 bases from J, with 11 bases in between. Germline V CDR1 and CDR2: SQVTM, ANQGSEA. This chain's CDR3 is CSVDFHGSGELFF. The DNA for the CDR3 is TGCAGCGTTGATTTTCACGGGTCCGGGGAGCTGTTTTTT.

The genes are TRBV27 and TRBJ2-2, with unresolved D. The CDR3 contains 15 residues. Per germline, CDR1 MNHEY and CDR2 SMNVEV (reference sequence). V was trimmed by 3 bases and J by 4 bases, leaving 12 bases between them. The CDR3 DNA is TGTGCCAGCAGTTTGTTACCCCCGGGCACCGGGGAGCTGTTTTTT. Its translation: CASSLLPPGTGELFF.

J is TRBJ2-1 and V is TRBV18, with 9 bases identical to TRBD1. The CDR3 consists of 15 residues. Per the germline V gene, CDR1 is KGHSH and CDR2 is LQKENI. Trimming removed 3 bases from V and 7 bases from J; junction bases left unmatched: 7. CDR3 DNA: TGTGCCAGCTCACCTTCCCGGGACAGGGTTAATGAGCAGTTCTTC. It specifies CASSPSRDRVNEQFF.

This clone showed up just once. The V gene is TRBV6-6, the J gene TRBJ2-3, with 7 bases matching TRBD1. From germline, CDR1 is MNHNY and CDR2 SVGAGI (reference sequence). V dropped 2 bases and J dropped 2; count of bases not matched to a gene: 4. The CDR3 is made up of 15 amino acids. The CDR3 sequence is CASSYDRADTDTQYF. The CDR3 DNA follows: TGTGCCAGCAGTTACGACAGGGCCGACACAGATACGCAGTATTTT.

The chain is built from TRBV9 and TRBJ1-1; unclear D gene. The CDR3 contains 14 residues. V shed 4 bases and J shed 0 bases, with 10 bases lying between them. Germline CDR1 SGDLS, CDR2 YYNGEE. CDR3 sequence: CASSPAGMNTEAFF. The DNA of the CDR3 is TGTGCCAGCAGCCCAGCAGGTATGAACACTGAAGCTTTCTTT.

This chain connects TRBV5-4 to TRBJ1-2; 7 positions match TRBD1. CDR3 length equals 13 residues. J gave up 4 bases and V 0 bases, and 0 bases lay outside the gene matches. Germline V lookup: CDR1 SGHNT, CDR2 YYREEE (reference sequence). In DNA, the CDR3 is TGTGCCAGCAGCTTGGAGGGGGCCTATGGCTACACCTTC. Residues: CASSLEGAYGYTF.

The gene calls are TRBV5-5 and TRBJ1-1; D gene uncertain. This CDR3 spans 16 amino acids. CDR1 is SGHKS and CDR2 is YYEKEE in the germline V gene (reference sequence). The V gene lost 0 bases and the J gene lost 1 base, with 13 bases spanning the gap. CDR3 region: CASSLGIGGGNTEAFF. The CDR3 DNA reads TGTGCCAGCAGCTTGGGCATAGGCGGAGGGAACACTGAAGCTTTCTTT.

The chain couples TRBV7-3 to TRBJ2-7, with D perhaps matching TRBD2 (6 bases). Trimming removed 0 bases from V and 1 base from J, with 7 bases in between. CDR1 and CDR2 (germline): SGHTA, FQGTGA. This CDR3 is built from 14 residues. CDR3 sequence: CASSLTGTSYEQYF. In DNA, the CDR3 is TGTGCCAGCAGCTTAACAGGGACTTCCTACGAGCAGTACTTC.